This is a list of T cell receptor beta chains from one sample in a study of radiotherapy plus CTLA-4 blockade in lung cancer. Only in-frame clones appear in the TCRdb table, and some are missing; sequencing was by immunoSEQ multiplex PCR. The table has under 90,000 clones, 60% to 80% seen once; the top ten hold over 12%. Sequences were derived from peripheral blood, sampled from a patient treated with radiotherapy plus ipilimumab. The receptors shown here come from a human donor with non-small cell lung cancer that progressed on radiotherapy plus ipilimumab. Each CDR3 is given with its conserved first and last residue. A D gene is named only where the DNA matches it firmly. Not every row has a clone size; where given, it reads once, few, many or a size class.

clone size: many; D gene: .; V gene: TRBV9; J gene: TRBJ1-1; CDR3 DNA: TGTGCCAGCAGCCCAGAGGGGACTGAAGCTTTCTTT; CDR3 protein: CASSPEGTEAFF
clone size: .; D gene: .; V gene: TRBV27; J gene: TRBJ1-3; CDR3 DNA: TGTGCCAGCAGTCCTCAACTGACCGGGATAACATCGCGAAACACCATATATTTT; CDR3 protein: CASSPQLTGITSRNTIYF
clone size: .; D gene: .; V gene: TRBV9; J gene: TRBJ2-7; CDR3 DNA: TGTGCCAGCAGCTCGAGGGGGGAATCCGAGCAGTACTTC; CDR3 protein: CASSSRGESEQYF
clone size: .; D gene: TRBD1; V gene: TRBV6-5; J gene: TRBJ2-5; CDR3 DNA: TGTGCCAGCAGTCCAGGGGGCTTTGGGGGAGAGACCCAGTACTTC; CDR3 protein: CASSPGGFGGETQYF
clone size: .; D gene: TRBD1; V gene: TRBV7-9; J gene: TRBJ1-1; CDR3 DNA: TGTGCCAGCAGCCCCCCACAGGGGAGGACTGAAGCTTTCTTT; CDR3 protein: CASSPPQGRTEAFF
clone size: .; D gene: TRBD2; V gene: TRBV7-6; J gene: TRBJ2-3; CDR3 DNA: TGTGCCAGCAGCTTAGCGAATACTAGCGGGGTGATCCGCACAGATACGCAGTATTTT; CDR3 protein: CASSLANTSGVIRTDTQYF
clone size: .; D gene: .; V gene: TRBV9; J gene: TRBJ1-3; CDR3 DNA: TGTGCCAGCAGCGTTGACAGTGTCTCTGGAAACACCATATATTTT; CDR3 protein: CASSVDSVSGNTIYF
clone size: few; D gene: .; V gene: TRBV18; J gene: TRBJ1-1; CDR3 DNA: TGTGCCAGCTCCCAAAACACCCACACTGAAGCTTTCTTT; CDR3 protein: CASSQNTHTEAFF
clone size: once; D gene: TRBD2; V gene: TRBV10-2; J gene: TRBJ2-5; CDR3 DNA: TGCGCCAGCAGGAGCGGGAAAGGGCGAGAGACCCAGTACTTC; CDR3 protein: CASRSGKGRETQYF
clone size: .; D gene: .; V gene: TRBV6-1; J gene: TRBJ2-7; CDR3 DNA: TGTGCCAGCAGTACCGCAGGGGTTCCGTCCTACGAGCAGTACTTC; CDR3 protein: CASSTAGVPSYEQYF
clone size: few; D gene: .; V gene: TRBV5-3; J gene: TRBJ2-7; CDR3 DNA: TGTGCCAGAGCTGGGGTCCACGAGCAGTACTTC; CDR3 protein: CARAGVHEQYF
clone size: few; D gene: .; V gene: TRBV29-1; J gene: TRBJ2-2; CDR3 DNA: TGCAGCGTTGTTCTACAGGGCAAAAACACCGGGGAGCTGTTTTTT; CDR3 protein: CSVVLQGKNTGELFF
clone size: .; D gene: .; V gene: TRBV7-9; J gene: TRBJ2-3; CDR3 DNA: TGTGCCAGCAGCTTTCGCAGCGGAGCAGATACGCAGTATTTT; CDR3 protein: CASSFRSGADTQYF
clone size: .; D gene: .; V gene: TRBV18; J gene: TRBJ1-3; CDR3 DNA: TGTGCCAGCTCCCCCTGGACCCGATCCTCTGGAAACACCATATATTTT; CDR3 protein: CASSPWTRSSGNTIYF
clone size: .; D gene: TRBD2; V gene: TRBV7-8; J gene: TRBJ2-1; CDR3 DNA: TGTGCCAGCAGTGGGACTAGCGCGAAGTACAATGAGCAGTTCTTC; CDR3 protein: CASSGTSAKYNEQFF
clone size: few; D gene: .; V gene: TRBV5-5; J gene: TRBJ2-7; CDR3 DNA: TGTGCCAGCAGCTTTAGCGGAAATCCGGGGGAGCAGTACTTC; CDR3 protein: CASSFSGNPGEQYF
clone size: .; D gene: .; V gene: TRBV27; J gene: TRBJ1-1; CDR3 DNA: TGTGCCAGCATGGTCGGTTCTAATGAAGCTTTCTTT; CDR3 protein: CASMVGSNEAFF
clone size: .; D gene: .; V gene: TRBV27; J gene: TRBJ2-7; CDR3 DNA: TGTGCCAGCAGTTTAAGCGGGCCCCCCTACGAGCAGTACTTC; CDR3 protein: CASSLSGPPYEQYF
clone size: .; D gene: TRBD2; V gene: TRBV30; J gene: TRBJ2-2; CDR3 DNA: TGTGCCTGGATACTCGCGGGGGGCGGGATCGGGGAGCTGTTTTTT; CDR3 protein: CAWILAGGGIGELFF
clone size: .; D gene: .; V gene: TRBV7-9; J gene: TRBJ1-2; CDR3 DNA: TGTGCCAGCAGCTTAGGGGGGGCTAACTATGGCTACACCTTC; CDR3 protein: CASSLGGANYGYTF
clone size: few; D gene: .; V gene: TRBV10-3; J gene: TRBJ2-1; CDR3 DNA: TGTGCCATCAGTGAGGTAGTGGTGACGGATGAGCAGTTCTTC; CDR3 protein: CAISEVVVTDEQFF